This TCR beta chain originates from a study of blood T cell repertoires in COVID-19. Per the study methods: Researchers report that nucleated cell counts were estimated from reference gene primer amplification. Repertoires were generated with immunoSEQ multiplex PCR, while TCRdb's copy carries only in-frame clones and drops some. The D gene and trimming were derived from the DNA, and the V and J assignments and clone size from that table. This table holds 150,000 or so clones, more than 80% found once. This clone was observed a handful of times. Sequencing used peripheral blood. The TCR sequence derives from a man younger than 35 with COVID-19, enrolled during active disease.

The CDR3 nucleotides read TGCGCCAGCTCCTCGGCGAGCGCCGCCTACGAGCAGTACTTC. Its protein product is CASSSASAAYEQYF. The gene calls are TRBV5-1 and TRBJ2-7; D remains unclear. The V end lost 7 bases, the J end lost 2 bases, and 16 bases lay between the germline ends. The CDR3 is 14 amino acids. Germline loops: CDR1 SGHRS, CDR2 YFSETQ.